This is a list of T cell receptor beta chains from one sample in a study of CD8 T cells in ankylosing spondylitis. TCRdb processed the 5' RACE reads anew with MiXCR; each CDR3 protein has one entry. The sample comprises around 390,000 distinct CDR3 sequences, approximately 20% of which are singletons, and 16% rests with the top ten. The sample consisted of blood, either unsorted or a sorted T cell fraction (not recorded which). These receptors came from a male donor with ankylosing spondylitis. Both conserved end residues are part of each CDR3. The D gene is left open where the match is weak. Expanded clones get a size class; other rows say once, few or many, or leave the size out.

CDR3 protein | CDR3 DNA | CDR3 length | V gene | D gene | J gene | clone size
CASSSETSGRVGETQYF | TGCGCCAGCAGCTCCGAGACTAGCGGGAGGGTTGGAGAGACCCAGTACTTC | 17 | TRBV5-1 | TRBD2 | TRBJ2-5 | .
CSVEDGGGGNQPQHF | TGCAGCGTTGAAGATGGGGGTGGGGGCAATCAGCCCCAGCATTTT | 15 | TRBV29-1 | . | TRBJ1-5 | .
CASGDGFSKLHEKLFF | TGTGCCAGCGGAGACGGGTTTTCTAAACTTCATGAAAAACTGTTTTTT | 16 | TRBV3-1 | . | TRBJ1-4 | few
CASSDQPTGSSEKLFF | TGCGCCAGCAGCGACCAACCGACAGGGTCGAGTGAAAAACTGTTTTTT | 16 | TRBV5-1 | TRBD1 | TRBJ1-4 | .
CASMKGQDNQPQHF | TGTGCCAGCATGAAGGGACAGGACAATCAGCCCCAGCATTTT | 14 | TRBV2 | TRBD1 | TRBJ1-5 | few
CASSLAVAGEADTQYF | TGCGCCAGCAGCTTGGCGGTGGCAGGGGAAGCAGATACGCAGTATTTT | 16 | TRBV5-1 | . | TRBJ2-3 | once
CSVELIFVEQYF | TGCAGCGTAGAGCTCATTTTTGTCGAGCAGTACTTC | 12 | TRBV29-1 | . | TRBJ2-7 | few
CASSQKRPDFYTGELFF | TGTGCCAGCAGCCAAAAGAGGCCCGACTTCTACACCGGGGAGCTGTTTTTT | 17 | TRBV3-1 | . | TRBJ2-2 | few
CASRESGGPPSYEQYF | TGTGCCAGCAGGGAGTCGGGAGGGCCTCCTTCCTACGAGCAGTACTTC | 16 | TRBV28 | TRBD2 | TRBJ2-7 | few
CASSLEGTGTDTQYF | TGCGCCAGCAGCTTGGAAGGGACAGGCACAGATACGCAGTATTTT | 15 | TRBV5-1 | TRBD1 | TRBJ2-3 | few
CASSDVAGHTDTQYF | TGTGCCAGCAGTGACGTAGCGGGACACACAGATACGCAGTATTTT | 15 | TRBV6-4 | TRBD2 | TRBJ2-3 | few
CSAREIAGGVGYEQYF | TGCAGTGCTAGGGAGATAGCGGGAGGGGTGGGTTACGAGCAGTACTTC | 16 | TRBV20-1 | TRBD2 | TRBJ2-7 | .
CASSLAEEQYF | TGTGCCAGCAGTTTGGCGGAGGAGCAGTACTTC | 11 | TRBV5-5 | . | TRBJ2-7 | few
CASTQDWGGQTYEQYF | TGTGCCAGCACTCAGGATTGGGGAGGGCAAACCTACGAGCAGTACTTC | 16 | TRBV6-1 | TRBD2 | TRBJ2-7 | few
CASSSVSGAYNEQFF | TGTGCCAGCAGTTCGGTTAGTGGGGCCTACAATGAGCAGTTCTTC | 15 | TRBV6-2/TRBV6-3 | . | TRBJ2-1 | .
CASSYGGSYEQYF | TGCGCCAGCAGTTACGGGGGTTCCTACGAGCAGTACTTC | 13 | TRBV6-5 | . | TRBJ2-7 | many
CASSAGVPNYGYTF | TGTGCCAGCAGCGCAGGGGTCCCTAACTATGGCTACACCTTC | 14 | TRBV5-6 | . | TRBJ1-2 | few
CASSQNRGLYEQYF | TGTGCCAGCAGCCAGAACAGGGGGCTATACGAGCAGTACTTC | 14 | TRBV3-1 | TRBD1 | TRBJ2-7 | .
CASSFTTRGTGELFF | TGCGCCAGCAGCTTTACGACGAGGGGGACCGGGGAGCTGTTTTTT | 15 | TRBV5-1 | . | TRBJ2-2 | .
CASSPGPKDTEAFF | TGTGCCAGCAGCCCGGGGCCTAAAGACACTGAAGCTTTCTTT | 14 | TRBV7-3 | . | TRBJ1-1 | .
CSAPAGAERVGETQYF | TGCAGTGCTCCAGCAGGGGCGGAAAGGGTCGGAGAGACCCAGTACTTC | 16 | TRBV20-1 | . | TRBJ2-5 | .
CASSADSDNNSPLHF | TGTGCCAGCAGCGCCGACAGTGACAATAATTCACCCCTCCACTTT | 15 | TRBV9 | . | TRBJ1-6 | .
CASSLVNRGLEQYF | TGTGCCAGCAGCTTAGTGAACAGGGGGCTCGAGCAGTACTTC | 14 | TRBV7-2 | TRBD1 | TRBJ2-7 | .
CASSPLTGASEQFF | TGTGCCAGCAGCCCATTGACAGGGGCAAGTGAGCAGTTCTTC | 14 | TRBV7-9 | TRBD1 | TRBJ2-1 | few
CSVRVEMAGLYNEQFF | TGCAGTGTTAGGGTGGAGATGGCGGGATTATACAATGAGCAGTTCTTC | 16 | TRBV20-1 | . | TRBJ2-1 | few
CASSKGSEKGNQPQHF | TGTGCCAGCAGCAAGGGCTCGGAGAAGGGCAATCAGCCCCAGCATTTT | 16 | TRBV21-1 | . | TRBJ1-5 | .
CASSPGWAQPQHF | TGTGCCAGCAGCCCAGGGTGGGCTCAGCCCCAGCATTTT | 13 | TRBV12-3/TRBV12-4 | . | TRBJ1-5 | few
CASRVGGQETQYF | TGTGCCAGCAGGGTAGGCGGACAAGAGACCCAGTACTTC | 13 | TRBV28 | . | TRBJ2-5 | once
CASSPGGAGTDTQYF | TGTGCCAGCAGCCCCGGGGGGGCGGGAACAGATACGCAGTATTTT | 15 | TRBV28 | TRBD2 | TRBJ2-3 | few
CASSLVRGGQPQHF | TGTGCCAGCAGTTTAGTCCGGGGAGGTCAGCCCCAGCATTTT | 14 | TRBV12-3/TRBV12-4 | . | TRBJ1-5 | .
CASRLNPGNQPQHF | TGTGCCAGTAGACTAAACCCGGGGAATCAGCCCCAGCATTTT | 14 | TRBV6-2/TRBV6-3 | . | TRBJ1-5 | few
CATKPDGIGYGYTF | TGTGCCACGAAACCGGACGGAATAGGGTATGGCTACACCTTC | 14 | TRBV15 | . | TRBJ1-2 | .
CASTPSTVNTEAFF | TGTGCCAGCACCCCTTCGACGGTGAACACTGAAGCTTTCTTT | 14 | TRBV5-4 | . | TRBJ1-1 | .
CASSPGRRQSEAFF | TGTGCCAGCAGCCCGGGGAGACGACAGTCGGAAGCTTTCTTT | 14 | TRBV7-9 | . | TRBJ1-1 | few
CASSSQQGAYSNSPLHF | TGTGCCAGCAGTTCTCAACAGGGGGCGTATTCTAATTCACCCCTCCACTTT | 17 | TRBV2 | TRBD1 | TRBJ1-6 | .
CASAQPTTSGNKQYF | TGTGCTAGTGCCCAACCTACGACTAGCGGGAATAAGCAGTACTTC | 15 | TRBV12-5 | TRBD2 | TRBJ2-7 | few
CASSPRWSNTGELFF | TGTGCCAGTAGTCCCCGTTGGTCGAACACCGGGGAGCTGTTTTTT | 15 | TRBV19 | . | TRBJ2-2 | .
CASSLEAGNTEAFF | TGCGCCAGCAGCTTGGAGGCGGGGAACACTGAAGCTTTCTTT | 14 | TRBV5-1 | . | TRBJ1-1 | many
CASSFTSAANTGELFF | TGTGCCAGCAGTTTCACTAGCGCCGCGAACACCGGGGAGCTGTTTTTT | 16 | TRBV6-2/TRBV6-3 | TRBD2 | TRBJ2-2 | .